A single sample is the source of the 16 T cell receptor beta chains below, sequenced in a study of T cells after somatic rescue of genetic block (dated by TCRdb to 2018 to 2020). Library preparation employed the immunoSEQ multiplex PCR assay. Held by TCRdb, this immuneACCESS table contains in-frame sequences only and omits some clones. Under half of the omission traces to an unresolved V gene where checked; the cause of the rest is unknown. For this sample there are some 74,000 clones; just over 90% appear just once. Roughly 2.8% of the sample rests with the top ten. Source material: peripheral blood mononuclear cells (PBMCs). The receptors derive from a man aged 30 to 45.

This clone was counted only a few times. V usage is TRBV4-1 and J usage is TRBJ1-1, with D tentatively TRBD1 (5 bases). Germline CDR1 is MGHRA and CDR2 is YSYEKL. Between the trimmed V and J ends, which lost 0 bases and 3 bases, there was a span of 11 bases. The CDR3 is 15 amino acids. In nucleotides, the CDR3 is TGCGCCAGCAGCCAAGATCGAAGGGGAGACACTGAAGCTTTCTTT. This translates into CASSQDRRGDTEAFF.

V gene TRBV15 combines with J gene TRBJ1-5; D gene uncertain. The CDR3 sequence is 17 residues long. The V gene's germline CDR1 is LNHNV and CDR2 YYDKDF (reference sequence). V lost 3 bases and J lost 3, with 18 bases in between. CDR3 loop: CATSRITNRHLNQPQHF. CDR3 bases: TGTGCCACCAGCAGGATAACTAATCGACATCTCAATCAGCCCCAGCATTTT.

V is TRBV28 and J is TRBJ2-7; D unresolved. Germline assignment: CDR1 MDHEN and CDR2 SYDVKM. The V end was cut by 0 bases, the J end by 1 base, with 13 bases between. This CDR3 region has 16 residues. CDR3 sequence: CASSLWSGVPSYEQYF. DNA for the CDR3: TGTGCCAGCAGTTTATGGTCTGGGGTTCCGTCCTACGAGCAGTACTTC.

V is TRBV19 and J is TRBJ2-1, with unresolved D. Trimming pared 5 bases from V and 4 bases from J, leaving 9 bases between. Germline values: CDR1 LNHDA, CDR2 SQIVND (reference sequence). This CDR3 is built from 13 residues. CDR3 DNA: TGTGCCAGTAGTCCCCAAGCGTACAATGAGCAGTTCTTC. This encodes CASSPQAYNEQFF.

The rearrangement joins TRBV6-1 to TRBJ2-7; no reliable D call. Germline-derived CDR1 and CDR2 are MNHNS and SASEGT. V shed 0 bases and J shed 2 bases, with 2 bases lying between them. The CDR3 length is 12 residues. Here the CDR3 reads CASSEAAYEQYF. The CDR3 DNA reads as TGTGCCAGCAGTGAAGCCGCCTACGAGCAGTACTTC.

CDR3 amino acids: CASSLAGVGKLFF. The CDR3 DNA sequence: TGTGCCAGCAGCTTAGCGGGGGTTGGAAAACTGTTTTTT. V gene TRBV11-2 combines with J gene TRBJ1-4; perhaps TRBD1 as D (5 bases). CDR1 and CDR2 (germline): SGHAT, FQNNGV. The CDR3 spans 13 residues. V lost 1 base to trimming and J lost 10 bases, with 10 bases between them.

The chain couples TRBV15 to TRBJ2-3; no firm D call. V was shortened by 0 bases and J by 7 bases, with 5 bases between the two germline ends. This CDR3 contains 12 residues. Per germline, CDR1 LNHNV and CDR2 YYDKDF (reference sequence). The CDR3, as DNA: TGTGCCACCAGCAGAGATGCCAATACGCAGTATTTT. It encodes CATSRDANTQYF. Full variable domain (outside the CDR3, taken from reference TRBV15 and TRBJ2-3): DAMVIQNPRYQVTQFGKPVTLSCSQTLNHNVMYWYQQKSSQAPKLLFHYYDKDFNNEADTPDNFQSRRPNTSFCFLDIRSPGLGDTAMYLCATSRDANTQYFGPGTRLTVL.

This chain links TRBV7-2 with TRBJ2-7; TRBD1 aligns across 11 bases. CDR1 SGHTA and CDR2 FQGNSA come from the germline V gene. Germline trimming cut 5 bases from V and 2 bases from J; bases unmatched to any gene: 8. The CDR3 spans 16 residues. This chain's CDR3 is CASSLRRDRGAYEQYF. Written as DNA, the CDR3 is TGTGCCAGCAGCCTCCGAAGGGACAGGGGGGCCTACGAGCAGTACTTC.

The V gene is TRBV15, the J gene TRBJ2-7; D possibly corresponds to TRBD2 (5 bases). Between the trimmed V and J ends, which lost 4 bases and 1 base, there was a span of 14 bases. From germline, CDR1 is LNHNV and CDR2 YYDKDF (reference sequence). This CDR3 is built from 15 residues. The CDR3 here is CATSKGGRASYEQYF. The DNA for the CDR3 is TGTGCCACCAGCAAGGGCGGGCGGGCATCCTACGAGCAGTACTTC.

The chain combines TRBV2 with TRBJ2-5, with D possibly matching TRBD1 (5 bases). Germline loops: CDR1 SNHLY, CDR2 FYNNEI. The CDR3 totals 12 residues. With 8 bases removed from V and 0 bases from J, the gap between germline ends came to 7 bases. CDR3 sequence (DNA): TGTGCCAGCGACAGTAACCAAGAGACCCAGTACTTC. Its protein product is CASDSNQETQYF.

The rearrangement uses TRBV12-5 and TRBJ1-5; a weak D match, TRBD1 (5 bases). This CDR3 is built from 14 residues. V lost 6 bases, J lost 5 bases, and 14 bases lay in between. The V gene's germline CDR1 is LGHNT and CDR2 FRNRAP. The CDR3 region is CASGEGEWDQPQHF. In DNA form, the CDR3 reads TGTGCTAGTGGGGAAGGGGAATGGGATCAGCCCCAGCATTTT.

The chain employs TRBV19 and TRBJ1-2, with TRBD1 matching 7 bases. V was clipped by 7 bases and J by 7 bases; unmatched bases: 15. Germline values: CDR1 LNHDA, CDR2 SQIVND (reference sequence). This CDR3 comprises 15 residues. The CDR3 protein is CASTSARDSRFGYTF. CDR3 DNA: TGTGCCAGTACCTCAGCCCGGGACAGCAGGTTTGGCTACACCTTC.

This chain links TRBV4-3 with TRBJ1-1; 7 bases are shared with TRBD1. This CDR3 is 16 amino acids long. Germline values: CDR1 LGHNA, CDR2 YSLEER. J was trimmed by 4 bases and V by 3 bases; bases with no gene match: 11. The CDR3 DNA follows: TGCGCCAGCAGCCAGGCAACAGGGGTTGGCGGCACTGAAGCTTTCTTT. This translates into CASSQATGVGGTEAFF.

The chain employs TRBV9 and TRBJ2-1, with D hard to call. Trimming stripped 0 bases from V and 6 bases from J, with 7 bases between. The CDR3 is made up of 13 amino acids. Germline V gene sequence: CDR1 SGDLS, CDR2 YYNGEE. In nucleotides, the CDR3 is TGTGCCAGCAGCGTAGGAGCGACCAATGAGCAGTTCTTC. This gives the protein CASSVGATNEQFF.

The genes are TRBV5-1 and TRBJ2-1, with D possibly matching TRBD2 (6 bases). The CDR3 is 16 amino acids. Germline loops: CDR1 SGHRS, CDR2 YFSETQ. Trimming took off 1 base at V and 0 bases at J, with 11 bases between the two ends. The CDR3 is CASSLTSLSSYNEQFF. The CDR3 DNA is TGCGCCAGCAGCTTGACTAGCCTGAGCTCCTACAATGAGCAGTTCTTC.

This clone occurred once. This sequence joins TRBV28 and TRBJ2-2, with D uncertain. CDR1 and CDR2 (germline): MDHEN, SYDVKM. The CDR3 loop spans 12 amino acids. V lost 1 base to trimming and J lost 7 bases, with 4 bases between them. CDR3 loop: CASSLLIGELFF. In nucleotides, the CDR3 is TGTGCCAGCAGTTTATTGATCGGGGAGCTGTTTTTT.